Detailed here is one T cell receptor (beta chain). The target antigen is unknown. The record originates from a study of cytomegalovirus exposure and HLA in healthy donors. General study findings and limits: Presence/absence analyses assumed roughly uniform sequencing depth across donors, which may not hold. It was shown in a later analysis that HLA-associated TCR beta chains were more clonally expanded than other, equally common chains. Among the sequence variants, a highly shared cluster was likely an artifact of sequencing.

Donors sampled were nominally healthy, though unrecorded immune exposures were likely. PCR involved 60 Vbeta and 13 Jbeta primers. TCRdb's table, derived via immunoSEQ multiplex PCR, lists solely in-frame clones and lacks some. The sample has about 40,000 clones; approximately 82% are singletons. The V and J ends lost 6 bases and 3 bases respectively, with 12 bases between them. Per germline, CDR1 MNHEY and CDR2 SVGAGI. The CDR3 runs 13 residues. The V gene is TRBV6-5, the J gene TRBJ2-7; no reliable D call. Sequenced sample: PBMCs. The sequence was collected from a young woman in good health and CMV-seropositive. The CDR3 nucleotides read TGTGCCAGCAGGCCGGTTGGAGACTACGAGCAGTACTTC. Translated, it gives CASRPVGDYEQYF.